This T cell receptor beta chain was observed in a study of blood T cell repertoires in COVID-19. Study-wide background: Whether acute or convalescent, the COVID-19 samples came from the United States, Italy and Spain. Sources were T cells, B-cell-depleted T cells, or PBMCs; the material itself was cDNA or gDNA.

Assay used: immunoSEQ multiplex PCR; TCRdb lists only in-frame clones, some missing. Of 200,000 or so clones listed, more than 75% are singletons. The J segment lost 9 bases and the V segment lost 6 bases, leaving 5 bases of the junction unmatched. Germline values: CDR1 MDHEN, CDR2 SYDVKM. The CDR3 consists of 12 residues. Sequenced material: peripheral blood. The receptor was isolated from a man aged 40-55 years with active or convalescent COVID-19. The chain uses TRBV28 and TRBJ2-1; 7 bases agree with TRBD1. For the CDR3, the DNA is TGTGCCAGCAGCTCAGGGGGTGGTGAGCAGTTCTTC. It translates to CASSSGGGEQFF.